This entry features one T cell receptor beta chain sequence. Under the authors' procedure: Amplifying reference gene primers gave estimates of nucleated cell counts. Using immunoSEQ multiplex PCR, the repertoire was profiled, and TCRdb retains in-frame clones only, with some absent. The DNA gave D and trimming, while V, J and clone size come from that table. The sample has around 320,000 clones, 75% to 85% seen once. The sample belongs to a study of blood T cell repertoires in COVID-19. Turning to the study itself: Nucleic acid was either cDNA or gDNA, and it came from T cells, B-cell-depleted T cells, or PBMCs.

CDR3 size: 12 residues. Trimming removed 8 bases at V and 6 bases at J, with 13 bases between. The sequenced sample consisted of peripheral blood. The receptor comes from a human donor in a cohort sampled during active COVID-19. V and J are TRBV12-3 or TRBV12-4 and TRBJ1-1; D unresolved. The CDR3 loop is CASYQDGAEAFF. The CDR3 nucleotides read TGTGCCAGCTATCAGGACGGGGCTGAAGCTTTCTTT.